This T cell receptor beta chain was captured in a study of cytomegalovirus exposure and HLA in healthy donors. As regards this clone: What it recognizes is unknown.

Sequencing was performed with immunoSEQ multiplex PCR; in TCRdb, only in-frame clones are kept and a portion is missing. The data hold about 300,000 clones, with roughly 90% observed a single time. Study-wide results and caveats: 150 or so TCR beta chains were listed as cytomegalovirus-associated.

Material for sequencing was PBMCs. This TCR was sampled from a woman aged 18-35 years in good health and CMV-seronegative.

The CDR3 region has the DNA TGTGCCAGCAGTTTACTAGGGACAGGTCGGCTCGGGGAGCTGTTTTTT. Translating it yields CASSLLGTGRLGELFF. The chain combines TRBV28 with TRBJ2-2, with 8 bases fitting TRBD1. With V trimmed by 2 bases and J by 7 bases, 9 bases remained unmatched. CDR1 is MDHEN, CDR2 SYDVKM, per germline. The CDR3 length is 16 residues.